These T cell receptor beta chains were read from a single sample in a study of shared clonotypes between healthy human individuals. Profiled with immunoSEQ multiplex PCR; TCRdb holds only in-frame clones, not every one. The table has around 1.6 million clones, 95% to 99% seen once; the top ten hold roughly 0.42%. Sequencing input: naive CD4+ T cells sorted from blood. These receptors were taken from a man aged 25-45 years in good health. The CDR3 runs from the conserved cysteine through the conserved F or W. The order of the fields is J gene, V gene, CDR3 length, CDR3 protein.

TRBJ1-2 TRBV7-2 13 CASSLGGNYGYTF
TRBJ1-2 TRBV28 14 CASSDPGGWGGYTF
TRBJ2-7 TRBV6-6 13 CASTLSESYEQYF
TRBJ1-2 TRBV10-2 13 CASSDGGRNGYTF
TRBJ2-1 TRBV7-8 15 CASSLLGRGYNEQFF
TRBJ1-2 TRBV2 14 CASRLNRGDYGYTF
TRBJ2-3 TRBV9 14 CASSVGGGQATQYF
TRBJ2-3 TRBV18 16 CASPPKAGPSTDTQYF
TRBJ1-1 TRBV18 14 CASSLFQEDTEAFF
TRBJ2-2 TRBV19 17 CASSILPGQGISGELFF
TRBJ2-5 TRBV28 16 CASSSHITDRQETQYF
TRBJ1-1 TRBV30 13 CAWSAAQGTEAFF
TRBJ2-1 TRBV11-3 17 CASSLFRGMGSNNEQFF
TRBJ1-3 TRBV18 18 CASSPLYSGQSSGNTIYF
TRBJ2-5 TRBV6-1 14 CASSPTELQETQYF
TRBJ2-7 TRBV18 15 CASSPAATGSREQYF
TRBJ1-1 TRBV7-9 13 CASSHTGGTEAFF
TRBJ2-3 TRBV9 13 CASSGTGVDTQYF
TRBJ1-1 TRBV5-1 14 CATTLAGDETEAFF
TRBJ2-5 TRBV9 15 CASSATWATRETQYF
TRBJ2-5 TRBV25-1 18 CASSEWSSGSLSAETQYF
TRBJ2-7 TRBV11-3 15 CASSSGLAGWNEQYF
TRBJ2-7 TRBV7-9 15 CASSSPTGEFGEQYF
TRBJ2-3 TRBV10-3 16 CAISERLAGGSDTQYF
TRBJ2-1 TRBV28 13 CASSVTSGKVQFF
TRBJ2-1 TRBV4-2 18 CASSQDFRTSGSRDEQFF
TRBJ2-7 TRBV5-1 12 CASSQGGSEQYF
TRBJ2-7 TRBV2 19 CAIPRGRRDSSGRWYEQYF
TRBJ1-5 TRBV10-2 16 CASTPPGGGSNQPQHF
TRBJ2-1 TRBV5-4 16 CASSLKSARGIHEQFF
TRBJ2-7 TRBV5-1 14 CASSLVLQGGEQYF
TRBJ2-1 TRBV11-3 14 CASALESSYNEQFF
TRBJ2-3 TRBV28 12 CASGKGSDTQYF
TRBJ1-5 TRBV30 15 CAWSVPQGANQPQHF
TRBJ2-3 TRBV5-4 15 CASSFWRGLTDTQYF
TRBJ2-3 TRBV7-6 16 CASSLGTSGGTDTQYF
TRBJ2-7 TRBV14 16 CASSHMTGRGSYEQYF
TRBJ2-6 TRBV5-1 16 CASTPIGGGGANVLTF